This T cell receptor (beta chain) was sequenced for a study of T cells in Graves' hyperthyroidism and ophthalmopathy. As for the study in general: Peripheral blood was secured at the point of initial diagnosis, before any treatment.

The table lists this clonotype with a few counts. The investigators amplified TCR beta CDR3 regions from RNA transcripts. TCR CDR3 regions were first amplified by RT-PCR with HTBI primers. Each CDR3 protein is one row after TCRdb ran MiXCR on the multiplex PCR reads. The sample has roughly 600,000 distinct CDR3 sequences, around 15% seen once; the top ten hold under 15%. Patients having uncontrolled infection, another autoimmune disease, pregnancy or lactation were not included. CDR1 SGDLS and CDR2 YYNGEE come from the germline V gene. The CDR3 sequence is 16 residues long. Trimming pared 0 bases from V and 0 bases from J, leaving 9 bases between.

Material: blood. This rearrangement joins TRBV9 to TRBJ2-2; D is undetermined. The receptor was derived from a woman aged 45-65 years with Graves' ophthalmopathy. CDR3 in DNA: TGTGCCAGCAGCGTAGGACCGCTACCGAACACCGGGGAGCTGTTTTTT. The encoded protein is CASSVGPLPNTGELFF.